The 31 T cell receptor beta chains given below trace back to one sample, sequenced in a study of cytomegalovirus exposure and HLA in healthy donors. PCR was performed using 60 Vbeta and 13 Jbeta primers. Profiling relied on immunoSEQ multiplex PCR, and the TCRdb table lists in-frame clones only, not all of them. The sample lists about 180,000 clones; around 77% were seen once. Sequencing was performed on PBMCs. The receptors originated from a man in his 60s in good health and CMV-seronegative.

To note about this clone: One junction end does not reproduce the germline sequence, and a read error may be involved. This chain connects TRBV4-1 to TRBJ1-1; D is ambiguous. The CDR3 totals 16 residues. Per germline, CDR1 MGHRA and CDR2 YSYEKL. The CDR3 nucleotides read TGCGCCAGCAGCGAAACGATCCTGACCGGGAACACTGAGGCTTTCTTT. Translation gives CASSETILTGNTEAFF.

The rearrangement joins TRBV5-4 to TRBJ2-1; 9 bases fit TRBD2. The CDR3 totals 15 residues. In germline, CDR1 is SGHNT, CDR2 YYREEE (reference sequence). The V and J ends lost 6 bases and 4 bases, in that order; junction bases with no gene match: 8. CDR3 DNA: TGTGCCAGCACCTCCGGACTAGCGTCTTACAATGAGCAGTTCTTC. Translated: CASTSGLASYNEQFF.

The rearrangement uses TRBV19 and TRBJ1-5, with TRBD1 matching 8 bases. The CDR3 length is 13 residues. V shed 4 bases, J shed 6 bases, and the junction held 2 bases outside the gene matches. Germline CDR1 LNHDA, CDR2 SQIVND (reference sequence). The CDR3 nucleotides are TGTGCCAGTAGTAGGGACAGGAGTCAGCCCCAGCATTTT. Its translation: CASSRDRSQPQHF.

V usage is TRBV5-5 and J usage is TRBJ2-1; D not certain. CDR1 and CDR2 from the germline V gene are SGHKS and YYEKEE (reference sequence). This CDR3 region has 16 residues. Trimming shortened V by 4 bases and J by 5 bases, and 19 bases separated the two germline ends. This CDR3 is CASSRTETRLNNEQFF. Here the CDR3 DNA reads TGTGCCAGCAGCCGAACAGAAACAAGGTTGAACAATGAGCAGTTCTTC.

This clone was recorded a few times. The rearrangement joins TRBV4-1 to TRBJ2-7; D possibly corresponds to TRBD1 (5 bases). V was pared by 0 bases and J by 6 bases, with 15 bases between. The CDR3 totals 15 residues. Germline V gives CDR1 MGHRA, CDR2 YSYEKL. The chain's CDR3 is CASSQDTTGPLEQYF. The CDR3 nucleotides read TGCGCCAGCAGCCAAGACACAACAGGTCCTCTCGAGCAGTACTTC.

This rearrangement joins TRBV7-9 to TRBJ1-1; TRBD1 is a possible D gene (5 bases). The CDR3 has 13 residues. Trimming pared 5 bases from V and 2 bases from J, leaving 9 bases between. Per the germline V gene, CDR1 is SEHNR and CDR2 is FQNEAQ (reference sequence). CDR3: CASSRDSNTEAFF. In DNA form, the CDR3 reads TGTGCCAGCAGCCGAGACAGTAACACTGAAGCTTTCTTT.

This clone was found once. This chain connects TRBV4-2 to TRBJ2-2, with TRBD2 matching over 7 bases. Trimming cost V 4 bases and J 0 bases; bases outside gene matches: 11. This CDR3 spans 18 amino acids. Germline V gene data show CDR1 as LGHNA and CDR2 as YNFKEQ. The DNA for the CDR3 is TGTGCCAGCAGCCTAGGACTAGGAGATTACGCGAACACCGGGGAGCTGTTTTTT. Translation gives CASSLGLGDYANTGELFF.

This clone was observed a few times. The chain employs TRBV6-1 and TRBJ1-6; TRBD1 matches at 7 bases. The CDR3 sequence is 14 residues long. Unmatched junction bases numbered 5, after V lost 5 bases and J lost 7 bases. Germline V gene lookup returns CDR1 MNHNS and CDR2 SASEGT. CDR3 region: CASSITGVNSPLHF. CDR3 bases: TGTGCCAGCAGTATTACAGGGGTAAATTCACCCCTCCACTTT.

The table lists this clone with a count of one. The rearrangement links TRBV6-6 to TRBJ1-3; D gene uncertain. Germline CDR1 MNHNY, CDR2 SVGAGI (reference sequence). The CDR3 has 15 residues. Deletions cut 0 bases from V and 4 bases from J, with 10 bases between. The CDR3 bases are TGTGCCAGCAGTTACTCGACTGGTTCGGGAAACACCATATATTTT. As protein: CASSYSTGSGNTIYF.

The gene calls are TRBV2 and TRBJ2-3; TRBD2 aligns across 12 bases. Germline CDR1 reads SNHLY; CDR2 reads FYNNEI. CDR3 length equals 15 residues. V lost 6 bases to trimming and J lost 1 base; unmatched junction nucleotides: 2. As DNA, the CDR3 is TGTGCCAGCAGCCGACTAGCGGGGGGCACAGATACGCAGTATTTT. Translating it yields CASSRLAGGTDTQYF.

The chain combines TRBV29-1 with TRBJ1-4; 9 nucleotides match TRBD1. The CDR3 has 14 amino acids. Unmatched junction bases numbered 6, after V lost 2 bases and J lost 8 bases. Germline CDR1 and CDR2: SQVTM and ANQGSEA. This chain's CDR3 is CSVEKGQGSEKLFF. The DNA of the CDR3 is TGCAGCGTTGAAAAGGGACAGGGCAGCGAAAAACTGTTTTTT. The full variable domain, with the rest looked up from reference TRBV29-1 and TRBJ1-4, is SAVISQKPSRDICQRGTSLTIQCQVDSQVTMMFWYRQQPGQSLTLIATANQGSEATYESGFVIDKFPISRPNLTFSTLTVSNMSPEDSSIYLCSVEKGQGSEKLFFGSGTQLSVL.

This clone came up once. J is TRBJ2-3 and V is TRBV5-1; 14 bases line up with TRBD2. V dropped 0 bases and J dropped 5; count of bases not matched to a gene: 5. The CDR3 runs 17 residues. The V gene's germline CDR1 is SGHRS and CDR2 YFSETQ. CDR3 sequence: CASSLVGGLAGEDTQYF. Written as DNA, the CDR3 is TGCGCCAGCAGCTTGGTAGGGGGACTAGCGGGGGAAGATACGCAGTATTTT.

As to this clone: One junction end disagrees with the germline gene, perhaps due to a read error. The chain couples TRBV5-4 to TRBJ1-2, with 8 bases aligning to TRBD1. Germline V gene lookup returns CDR1 SGHNT and CDR2 YYREEE (reference sequence). The CDR3 length is 14 residues. DNA of the CDR3: TGTGCCAGCAGCTTCGACAGGGGCGCTAAAGGCTACCCCTTC. This translates into CASSFDRGAKGYPF.

The chain is built from TRBV9 and TRBJ2-6, with D perhaps TRBD1 (6 bases). CDR3 size: 15 residues. Trimming pared 5 bases from V and 0 bases from J, leaving 9 bases between. Germline loops: CDR1 SGDLS, CDR2 YYNGEE. The CDR3 reads CASSVRGSGANVLTF. In DNA form, the CDR3 reads TGTGCCAGCAGTGTCAGGGGCTCTGGGGCCAACGTCCTGACTTTC.

The V gene is TRBV9, the J gene TRBJ2-3, with 8 bases fitting TRBD2. The CDR3 length is 17 residues. Germline V CDR1 and CDR2: SGDLS, YYNGEE. J lost 5 bases, V lost 2 bases, and 13 bases had no gene match. The CDR3 DNA follows: TGTGCCAGCAGCGTTGACCCTCCGGGACTAGTTAAAGATACGCAGTATTTT. Protein: CASSVDPPGLVKDTQYF.

The V and J genes are TRBV5-1 and TRBJ2-1, with 7 nucleotides matching TRBD2. Germline V CDR1 and CDR2: SGHRS, YFSETQ. V was pared by 4 bases and J by 4 bases, with 11 bases of the junction left unmatched. The CDR3 is 16 amino acids. The CDR3 DNA sequence: TGCGCCAGCAGCGGAGGACTAGGACCCGTGTACAATGAGCAGTTCTTC. It codes for CASSGGLGPVYNEQFF.

J is TRBJ1-2 and V is TRBV28; 9 bases line up with TRBD1. There are 15 residues in the CDR3. CDR1 MDHEN and CDR2 SYDVKM come from the germline V gene. V gave up 5 bases and J gave up 8 bases; unmatched junction bases: 12. In DNA, the CDR3 is TGTGCCAGCAGTGCCCCCCCGGGACAGGGAGGCGGCTACACCTTC. It yields the protein CASSAPPGQGGGYTF.

The chain carries TRBV9 and TRBJ2-5; TRBD2 aligns across 16 bases. Germline V gives CDR1 SGDLS, CDR2 YYNGEE. V shed 3 bases, J shed 2 bases, and the junction held 13 bases outside the gene matches. This CDR3 has 20 amino acids. CDR3 loop: CASSARQGWGLAGGQETQYF. DNA of the CDR3: TGTGCCAGCAGCGCCCGACAGGGATGGGGACTAGCGGGAGGGCAAGAGACCCAGTACTTC.

This clone was seen a few times. The chain recombines TRBV7-6 with TRBJ2-2, with TRBD1 identical over 8 bases. Germline assignment: CDR1 SGHVS and CDR2 FNYEAQ. V was pared by 5 bases and J by 0 bases, with 5 bases of the junction left unmatched. The length of the CDR3 is 16 residues. CDR3 residues: CASSLGQGSNTGELFF. CDR3 nucleotide sequence: TGTGCCAGCAGCCTTGGACAGGGCTCGAACACCGGGGAGCTGTTTTTT.

The chain employs TRBV27 and TRBJ1-3, with a possible D match to TRBD1 (5 bases). V was cut by 7 bases and J by 1 base, with 20 bases left in between. Germline V lookup: CDR1 MNHEY, CDR2 SMNVEV (reference sequence). This CDR3 has 17 amino acids. This chain's CDR3 is CASKSLVVGGSGNTIYF. CDR3 nucleotide sequence: TGTGCCAGCAAAAGCCTCGTGGTGGGGGGATCTGGAAACACCATATATTTT.

The chain combines TRBV12-5 with TRBJ2-1, with 7 bases matching TRBD1. This CDR3 region has 16 residues. The J segment lost 3 bases and the V segment lost 5 bases, leaving 10 bases of the junction unmatched. Germline loops: CDR1 LGHNT, CDR2 FRNRAP. The CDR3: CASGLPSGTVYNEQFF. The CDR3 coding sequence is TGTGCTAGTGGTCTTCCTTCGGGGACAGTCTACAATGAGCAGTTCTTC.

This clone was picked up one time. J is TRBJ1-2 and V is TRBV7-9, with 10 bases identical to TRBD1. The germline CDR1 and CDR2 sequences are SEHNR and FQNEAQ (reference sequence). The CDR3 loop spans 15 amino acids. The trim removed 5 bases at V and 4 bases at J, leaving 7 bases unmatched. The CDR3 reads CASSPTDRGVYGYTF. The CDR3 DNA follows: TGTGCCAGCAGCCCCACGGACAGGGGGGTCTATGGCTACACCTTC.

V and J are TRBV10-3 and TRBJ2-1; D may be TRBD1 (5 bases). From germline, CDR1 is ENHRY and CDR2 SYGVKD. Trimming stripped 0 bases from V and 4 bases from J, with 7 bases between. The CDR3 is 14 amino acids. This chain's CDR3 is CAISESSGYNEQFF. The CDR3 coding sequence is TGTGCCATCAGTGAGTCATCAGGGTACAATGAGCAGTTCTTC.

V and J are TRBV30 and TRBJ1-5; D perhaps matches TRBD1 (5 bases). This CDR3 comprises 14 residues. Trimming pared 0 bases from V and 6 bases from J, leaving 12 bases between. CDR1 and CDR2 from the germline V gene are GTSNPN and SVGIG (reference sequence). CDR3 protein: CAWSVGGEGQPQHF. The DNA of the CDR3 is TGTGCCTGGAGTGTAGGAGGGGAGGGTCAGCCCCAGCATTTT.

This chain joins TRBV6-4 and TRBJ2-3; D is unclear. The CDR3 sequence is 14 residues long. Germline V lookup: CDR1 MRHNA, CDR2 SNTAGT. The ends were cut back, 2 bases at V and 2 bases at J, with 8 bases in the middle. The CDR3 nucleotides are TGTGCCAGCAGTGACGGGCCCAACACAGATACGCAGTATTTT. This gives the protein CASSDGPNTDTQYF.

The J gene is TRBJ1-2, the V gene TRBV9; 9 nucleotides align to TRBD1. The CDR3 is 13 amino acids. The V gene's germline CDR1 is SGDLS and CDR2 YYNGEE. The V gene end was trimmed by 3 bases and the J gene end by 8 bases; junction bases not matched to a gene: 5. This CDR3 reads CASSAGTGTGYTF. For the CDR3, the DNA is TGTGCCAGCAGCGCGGGGACAGGGACGGGCTACACCTTC.

A word on this clone: Other nucleotide sequences in the sample specify the same CDR3. This chain connects TRBV5-1 to TRBJ2-3; 8 bases line up with TRBD1. Germline V gene sequence: CDR1 SGHRS, CDR2 YFSETQ. J was trimmed by 4 bases and V by 3 bases; bases with no gene match: 7. The CDR3 is 15 amino acids. This CDR3 is CASSYGQGAADTQYF. The DNA of the CDR3 is TGCGCCAGCAGCTACGGGCAGGGGGCCGCAGATACGCAGTATTTT.

About this clone: Other DNA sequences of this sample code for an identical CDR3. The CDR3, as DNA: TGCGCCAGCAGCTCGGGGGGGGCAAGGAACACTGAAGCTTTCTTT. Amino acids: CASSSGGARNTEAFF. The chain employs TRBV5-1 and TRBJ1-1; D may be TRBD1 (6 bases). V was trimmed by 3 bases and J by 1 base, leaving 13 bases between them. Germline CDR1 SGHRS, CDR2 YFSETQ. The CDR3 consists of 15 residues.

This clone appeared once. The chain carries TRBV27 and TRBJ1-5; D is uncertain. The germline CDR1 and CDR2 sequences are MNHEY and SMNVEV (reference sequence). Between the trimmed V and J ends, which lost 6 bases and 1 base, there was a span of 10 bases. The CDR3 is made up of 14 amino acids. CDR3 sequence (DNA): TGTGCCAGCAGACAGACAACCAGCAATCAGCCCCAGCATTTT. Translating gives CASRQTTSNQPQHF.

The chain uses TRBV6-4 and TRBJ2-2; 11 nucleotides match TRBD2. Trimming removed 5 bases from V and 0 bases from J; junction bases left unmatched: 11. Germline assignment: CDR1 MRHNA and CDR2 SNTAGT. The CDR3 has 19 residues. CDR3: CASSPRILAGVANTGELFF. The CDR3 nucleotides read TGTGCCAGCAGTCCCCGAATACTAGCGGGAGTAGCGAACACCGGGGAGCTGTTTTTT.

This chain joins TRBV20-1 and TRBJ2-7; the D gene is possibly TRBD1 (6 bases). Deletions cut 4 bases from V and 5 bases from J, with 9 bases between. There are 11 residues in the CDR3. CDR1 DFQATT and CDR2 SNEGSKA come from the germline V gene (reference sequence). Written as DNA, the CDR3 is TGCAGTGCTATCAGGGGCAACGAGCAGTACTTC. Its protein is CSAIRGNEQYF.